This T cell receptor beta chain was observed in a study of CD8+ T cells in alopecia areata (dated by TCRdb to the late 2010s). Background on the whole study: The treated patients, all with moderate-to-severe alopecia areata, were enrolled in an open-label pilot trial of oral tofacitinib given at 5 to 10 mg twice daily. Patients stayed on tofacitinib for 6 to 18 months and then had 6 months of follow-up off drug so that delayed response and recurrence could be assessed. To study T cell clonal expansion in alopecia areata, the researchers applied high-throughput TCRbeta sequencing to both the C3H/HeJ mouse model and human patients. On the human side, TCRbeta sequencing was run on scalp tissue and on sorted CD4+ and CD8+ peripheral blood T cells from healthy controls and from alopecia areata patients with either patchy or totalis/universalis disease. Biopsies were taken from tofacitinib-treated patients at baseline and at 4 and 24 weeks of treatment, and a later scalp biopsy was taken in several of the tofacitinib-treated patients. Scalp clonality was compared across normal scalp (n=4), patchy alopecia areata scalp (n=8), and alopecia totalis/universalis scalp (n=8). RNA was extracted with the PAXgene miRNA kit for fixed scalp, the miRNeasy kit for PBMCs, and the RNeasy kit for mouse skin. Amplification of TCRbeta CDR3 regions was done by immunoSEQ multiplex PCR using 35 Vbeta forward primers and 13 Jbeta reverse primers. Broader findings and caveats from the paper: Shared TCR sequences between patients were less evident than in mice, which may be partly attributable to HLA diversity in the patient population. Higher clonality and more expanded CD8+ clones were observed in lesional scalp than in normal scalp, particularly in alopecia totalis/universalis, a finding suggestive of antigenic drive. Resident alphabeta T cells in normal human skin are also sequenced, complicating scalp TCR repertoire analysis, unlike mouse skin dominated by gammadelta T cells.

As regards this clone: The specificity of this receptor is unknown. Base qualities are not provided; no much larger clone lies one nucleotide away.

The V end loses 3 bases and the J end loses 0 bases, and a stretch of 10 bases separates them. The CDR3 covers 15 residues, taking in both the cysteine and the phenylalanine. The CDR3 DNA has 45 bases and is translated from base 1. CDR1 SGHRS and CDR2 YFSETQ were looked up in the germline V gene. What the time point label conveys for this sample: baseline before oral tofacitinib. Lesional scalp punch biopsies and peripheral blood were obtained from alopecia areata patients. PBMCs were separated by density centrifugation and stained for CD3, CD4 and CD8, after which CD4+ and CD8+ T cells were sorted on a FACSAria. Library method: the immunoSEQ multiplex PCR assay. RNA was extracted from all samples and reverse transcribed into cDNA as template for TCR sequencing. SuperScript III was used for first-strand cDNA synthesis, primed with a 2:1 mix of oligo-dT and random hexamers. A synthetic immune receptor repertoire was used to gauge amplification bias, and whatever bias remained was removed computationally. The paper's data handling went like this. Raw reads were preprocessed for error removal, and CDR3 was defined according to IMGT conventions as running from the conserved cysteine to phenylalanine. Clonality was computed as 1 minus the Shannon entropy, with the entropy normalized by log2 of the number of productive unique TCRs. Whether scalp clones were CD4 or CD8 was inferred by matching scalp TCRbeta sequences against CD4 and CD8 repertoires sorted from blood. Drawn from immuneACCESS, this table holds only the in-frame rearrangements with V and J called that TCRdb kept. Clones are partly lost; checked studies trace under half to an unresolved V gene and leave the rest unexplained. V and J calls and clone size follow that table, whereas D and trimming were derived from the DNA. In all, the sample holds 120,000 to 150,000 clones, and about 89% of those were seen once. The top ten clonotypes cover roughly 15% of the sample.

The chain uses TRBV5-1 and TRBJ2-1; TRBD2 is possibly the D segment (6 matching bases). The receptor's source is a human donor with alopecia areata. Source: CD8+ T cells sorted from blood, taken at week 0. The base sequence is TGCGCCAGCAGCTCTCCGACTAGCTCCTACAATGAGCAGTTCTTC. It translates to CASSSPTSSYNEQFF.